The 25 T cell receptor beta chains below all came from one sample that was sequenced in a study of blood T cell repertoires in COVID-19 (dated by TCRdb to about 2020). Libraries were built with the immunoSEQ multiplex PCR assay. What TCRdb holds here is the immuneACCESS table cut down to in-frame rearrangements. Part of the clones is not present; checked against another copy, under half of the missing clones reflect an unresolved V gene, and the others are unexplained. The sample table shows 250,000 or so clones, and around 90% are seen once. The ten top clones hold 1.2% of the sample. The sample consisted of PBMCs or T cells enriched from blood (not recorded which). All receptors derive from a human donor in a cohort exposed to, infected with or recovered from COVID-19 (not recorded which). The donor label of this sample is uncertain.

The J gene is TRBJ2-5, the V gene TRBV7-8; TRBD2 aligns across 9 bases. CDR3 length equals 16 residues. Germline CDR1 reads SGHVS; CDR2 reads FQNEAQ. After removal of 1 base from V and 1 base from J, the junction contained 4 bases not matched to a gene. The CDR3 DNA follows: TGTGCCAGCAGCTTAGGGGCGGGGGGGAGCCAAGAGACCCAGTACTTC. It specifies CASSLGAGGSQETQYF.

The V and J genes are TRBV10-3 and TRBJ1-1, with TRBD1 matching over 9 bases. The CDR3 has 14 amino acids. Germline trimming cut 6 bases from V and 5 bases from J; bases unmatched to any gene: 7. CDR1 ENHRY and CDR2 SYGVKD come from the germline V gene. This CDR3 is CAIRKQGAKTEAFF. Here the CDR3 DNA reads TGTGCCATCAGGAAACAGGGGGCGAAAACTGAAGCTTTCTTT.

The gene calls are TRBV28 and TRBJ2-7, with a weak D call TRBD1 (6 bases). The ends were cut back, 3 bases at V and 7 bases at J, with 13 bases in the middle. Germline V gives CDR1 MDHEN, CDR2 SYDVKM. The CDR3 contains 13 residues. The CDR3 loop is CASSFNRVREQYF. CDR3 DNA: TGTGCCAGCAGTTTCAACAGGGTCCGAGAGCAGTACTTC.

Worth noting for this clone: This CDR3 is also generated by other DNA sequences in the sample. This rearrangement joins TRBV6-5 to TRBJ1-2; possible D gene TRBD1, 5 bases. The V end lost 0 bases, the J end lost 5 bases, and 13 bases lay between the germline ends. Germline CDR1 and CDR2: MNHEY and SVGAGI. The CDR3 is 15 residues long. This chain's CDR3 is CASSYSRQGAYGYTF. As DNA, the CDR3 is TGTGCCAGCAGTTACTCGAGGCAGGGCGCGTATGGCTACACCTTC.

This rearrangement joins TRBV7-2 to TRBJ2-2; no reliable D call. CDR1 is SGHTA, CDR2 FQGNSA, per germline. The CDR3 sequence is 13 residues long. The ends were cut back, 1 base at V and 6 bases at J, with 6 bases in the middle. The CDR3 DNA reads TGTGCCAGCAGCTTAGACAGCCCCGGGGAGCTGTTTTTT. The encoded protein is CASSLDSPGELFF.

CDR3: CASSYASAGPNQPQHF. The CDR3 DNA reads TGTGCCAGCAGTTACGCTTCCGCAGGGCCAAATCAGCCCCAGCATTTT. The chain combines TRBV6-2 or TRBV6-3 with TRBJ1-5; D perhaps matches TRBD1 (5 bases). CDR3 size: 16 residues. The germline V gene encodes CDR1 MNHEY and CDR2 SVGEGT. V dropped 2 bases and J dropped 4 bases, with 15 bases sitting between them.

The rearrangement links TRBV5-4 to TRBJ1-6; TRBD1 agrees at 9 bases. Losses at the gene ends were 3 bases for V and 8 bases for J; bases not matched to a gene: 9. The CDR3 loop spans 16 amino acids. Germline loops: CDR1 SGHNT, CDR2 YYREEE (reference sequence). CDR3 in DNA: TGTGCCAGCAGCTCCCCCGGACAGGGGTGGGATTCACCCCTCCACTTT. This translates into CASSSPGQGWDSPLHF.

V gene TRBV16 combines with J gene TRBJ1-5; the D gene is possibly TRBD1 (5 bases). This CDR3 is built from 12 residues. With 7 bases removed from V and 7 bases from J, the gap between germline ends came to 11 bases. Germline V gene data show CDR1 as KGHSY and CDR2 as FQNENV. Here the CDR3 reads CASNQGDQPQHF. In DNA, the CDR3 is TGTGCCAGCAATCAGGGCGACCAGCCCCAGCATTTT.

The rearrangement links TRBV6-5 to TRBJ1-1; weak D call: TRBD1 (6 bases). CDR1 is MNHEY, CDR2 SVGAGI, per germline. With 7 bases removed from V and 5 bases from J, the gap between germline ends came to 17 bases. The CDR3 is 14 amino acids. The CDR3 DNA sequence: TGTGCCAGCACCCCTGACAGGAAATTAACTGAAGCTTTCTTT. Translated: CASTPDRKLTEAFF.

This clone was detected only a few times. The CDR3 nucleotides are TGTGCCAGCAGCCAAGCAGGGATCCATGAGCAGTTCTTC. It yields the protein CASSQAGIHEQFF. The V gene is TRBV3-1 (or the pseudogene TRBV3-2), the J gene TRBJ2-1, with D perhaps TRBD1 (5 bases). The CDR3 totals 13 residues. Trimming pared 1 base from V and 8 bases from J, leaving 9 bases between. Per germline, CDR1 LGHDT and CDR2 YNNKEL (reference sequence).

The V gene is TRBV5-6, the J gene TRBJ1-1, with TRBD1 matching over 8 bases. The J segment lost 3 bases and the V segment lost 1 base, leaving 14 bases of the junction unmatched. The CDR3 totals 18 residues. Germline-derived CDR1 and CDR2 are SGHDT and YYEEEE. The CDR3 bases are TGTGCCAGCAGCTTGCCCCCCGGTCAGGGGGCAAGGGACACTGAAGCTTTCTTT. Its protein is CASSLPPGQGARDTEAFF.

This rearrangement joins TRBV24-1 to TRBJ1-2, with D hard to call. The CDR3 consists of 15 residues. Germline V gene sequence: CDR1 KGHDR, CDR2 SFDVKD. V lost 4 bases and J 4 bases, leaving 15 bases between the germline ends. The CDR3 nucleotides read TGTGCCACCAGTGAGCGGGGAGCCAACTCCTATGGCTACACCTTC. Its protein is CATSERGANSYGYTF.

V gene TRBV19 combines with J gene TRBJ1-2, with 8 bases identical to TRBD1. CDR3 length: 14 amino acids. The ends lost 5 bases at V and 6 bases at J; junction bases unmatched: 8. Germline lookup yields CDR1 LNHDA and CDR2 SQIVND (reference sequence). The CDR3 DNA is TGTGCCAGTAGTCTGACAGGGGTAGGTCATGGCTACACCTTC. Encoded protein: CASSLTGVGHGYTF.

The chain employs TRBV7-6 and TRBJ2-5, with 10 bases that match TRBD2. The CDR3 runs 16 residues. V shed 1 base, J shed 1 base, and the junction held 3 bases outside the gene matches. Germline V gene lookup returns CDR1 SGHVS and CDR2 FNYEAQ. The DNA of the CDR3 is TGTGCCAGCAGCTTAGGGGCTAGCGGGGGCCAAGAGACCCAGTACTTC. Translating gives CASSLGASGGQETQYF.

This sequence joins TRBV27 and TRBJ1-6; 7 nucleotides align to TRBD1. The CDR3 spans 15 residues. The ends lost 7 bases at V and 7 bases at J; junction bases unmatched: 10. Per germline, CDR1 MNHEY and CDR2 SMNVEV (reference sequence). CDR3 nucleotides: TGTGCCAGCAAAGTCTCCGGGACAGAGAATTCACCCCTCCACTTT. This codes for CASKVSGTENSPLHF.

The chain recombines TRBV4-1 with TRBJ1-5; 7 nucleotides line up with TRBD1. V lost 0 bases, J lost 6 bases, and 8 bases stayed unmatched. CDR1 and CDR2 from the germline V gene are MGHRA and YSYEKL. CDR3 size: 16 residues. DNA for the CDR3: TGCGCCAGCAGCCAAGAATCCAGTTCAGGGGGTCAGCCCCAGCATTTT. This encodes CASSQESSSGGQPQHF.

This clone has more than one count but fewer than ten. V is TRBV4-1 and J is TRBJ1-2; D might be TRBD1 (6 bases). Germline-derived CDR1 and CDR2 are MGHRA and YSYEKL. There are 14 residues in the CDR3. Trimming pared 1 base from V and 6 bases from J, leaving 12 bases between. DNA of the CDR3: TGCGCCAGCAGCCAAGGCAGGGGAGGGCATGGCTACACCTTC. Translating it yields CASSQGRGGHGYTF.

J is TRBJ2-7 and V is TRBV14; D possibly corresponds to TRBD1 (5 bases). The CDR3 spans 16 residues. Trimming stripped 0 bases from V and 3 bases from J, with 15 bases between. Germline V lookup: CDR1 SGHDN, CDR2 FVKESK. CDR3 sequence (DNA): TGTGCCAGCAGCCAAGATCTGCCAGGGATGAGCTACGAGCAGTACTTC. This gives the protein CASSQDLPGMSYEQYF.

The V call is TRBV9, the J call TRBJ2-1; TRBD1 agrees at 9 bases. The CDR3 totals 15 residues. V shed 4 bases and J 3 bases; nucleotides not matched to a gene: 5. Looked up from germline, CDR1 is SGDLS and CDR2 is YYNGEE. CDR3 sequence (DNA): TGTGCCAGCAGCTACCGGGACAGGGACTACAATGAGCAGTTCTTC. It translates to CASSYRDRDYNEQFF.

The rearrangement joins TRBV11-2 to TRBJ1-2; TRBD1 might be the D (5 bases). Trimming left V 4 bases short and J 4 bases short, with 25 bases between. Germline loops: CDR1 SGHAT, CDR2 FQNNGV. CDR3 size: 18 residues. CDR3 region: CASSSLGHRGGEVYGYTF. The DNA for the CDR3 is TGTGCCAGCAGCTCCCTAGGCCACCGGGGGGGGGAGGTCTATGGCTACACCTTC.

CDR3 amino acids: CASSLGLAGEGELFF. CDR3 DNA sequence: TGTGCCAGCAGCTTGGGACTAGCGGGGGAAGGGGAGCTGTTTTTT. The V and J genes are TRBV7-9 and TRBJ2-2, with TRBD2 matching over 14 bases. V trimming: 3 bases; J trimming: 8 bases; junction bases outside the gene matches: 2. The CDR3 sequence is 15 residues long. Germline V gene data show CDR1 as SEHNR and CDR2 as FQNEAQ (reference sequence).

The rearrangement uses TRBV19 and TRBJ1-6, with D perhaps matching TRBD1 (6 bases). V was pared by 5 bases and J by 10 bases, with 9 bases between. Germline V gene data show CDR1 as LNHDA and CDR2 as SQIVND (reference sequence). The CDR3 is 12 residues long. CDR3: CASSAQGSPLHF. The DNA of the CDR3 is TGTGCCAGTAGTGCACAGGGATCACCCCTCCACTTT.

This sequence joins TRBV5-6 and TRBJ2-7; D unresolved. The CDR3 contains 15 residues. The germline V and J ends were trimmed by 0 bases and 0 bases, with 10 bases remaining between them. CDR1 is SGHDT, CDR2 YYEEEE, per germline. CDR3 in DNA: TGTGCCAGCAGCTTGGAAACCCTAAGCTCCTACGAGCAGTACTTC. Protein product: CASSLETLSSYEQYF.

CDR3: CSVGGGEDQPQHF. In DNA, the CDR3 is TGCAGCGTTGGTGGGGGGGAGGATCAGCCCCAGCATTTT. This rearrangement joins TRBV29-1 to TRBJ1-5; a weak D match, TRBD1 (5 bases). This CDR3 spans 13 amino acids. V dropped 4 bases and J dropped 5 bases, with 12 bases sitting between them. Germline CDR1 SQVTM, CDR2 ANQGSEA.

V usage is TRBV7-6 and J usage is TRBJ2-6; possibly TRBD1 for D (5 bases). The V end lost 5 bases, the J end lost 0 bases, and 17 bases lay between the germline ends. Germline CDR1 reads SGHVS; CDR2 reads FNYEAQ. This CDR3 region has 18 residues. The CDR3 protein is CASSPTARQLSGANVLTF. In nucleotides, the CDR3 is TGTGCCAGCAGCCCAACCGCCAGACAGCTCTCTGGGGCCAACGTCCTGACTTTC.